The 24 T cell receptor beta chains below were found in one sample sequenced in a study of PD-1 blockade in classical Hodgkin lymphoma. TCRdb's copy holds only in-frame clones and misses some; the assay was immunoSEQ multiplex PCR. Here the sample spans 50,000 to 65,000 clones, 85% to 95% being singletons. Each patient relapsed following autologous stem cell transplantation, and prior brentuximab vedotin exposure differed. Sequencing was performed on peripheral blood mononuclear cells (PBMCs), taken before the second cycle of nivolumab. These receptors were taken from a human donor with classical Hodgkin lymphoma.

V usage is TRBV7-8 and J usage is TRBJ1-2; D is ambiguous. The germline gives CDR1 SGHVS, CDR2 FQNEAQ. The CDR3 consists of 17 residues. Between the trimmed V and J ends, which lost 1 base and 0 bases, there was a span of 15 bases. Here the CDR3 reads CASSLVVRPTPNYGYTF. The CDR3 nucleotides read TGTGCCAGCAGCTTAGTCGTCAGACCTACACCTAACTATGGCTACACCTTC.

The chain employs TRBV7-6 and TRBJ2-3, with 8 bases matching TRBD1. This CDR3 has 15 amino acids. Germline CDR1 is SGHVS and CDR2 is FNYEAQ. J lost 2 bases, V lost 8 bases, and 9 bases had no gene match. The CDR3 spells CASGATGGPTDTQYF. For the CDR3, the DNA is TGTGCCAGCGGCGCAACAGGGGGGCCCACAGATACGCAGTATTTT.

As concerns this clone: One junction end does not reproduce the germline sequence, and a read error may be involved. V usage is TRBV27 and J usage is TRBJ1-2; unclear D gene. Germline CDR1 is MNHEY and CDR2 is SMNVEV (reference sequence). CDR3 length: 9 amino acids. DNA of the CDR3: TGTGCCAGCATCTCGTCCGGACCGTTC. Translation gives CASISSGPF.

This sequence joins TRBV7-9 and TRBJ2-1; 10 bases map to TRBD1. The germline V gene encodes CDR1 SEHNR and CDR2 FQNEAQ (reference sequence). V shed 7 bases and J 12 bases; nucleotides not matched to a gene: 12. CDR3 length equals 14 residues. This CDR3 reads CASIPLGTGVGQFF. CDR3 nucleotide sequence: TGTGCCAGCATACCTTTGGGGACAGGGGTTGGGCAGTTCTTC.

This clone came up once. The chain links TRBV7-2 to TRBJ2-2; 9 nucleotides match TRBD2. CDR3 length equals 16 residues. V gave up 1 base and J gave up 7 bases; unmatched junction bases: 7. In germline, CDR1 is SGHTA, CDR2 FQGNSA. DNA of the CDR3: TGTGCCAGCAGCTTAGGGGCTAGCGGGATGGGCGGGGAGCTGTTTTTT. Encoded protein: CASSLGASGMGGELFF.

The chain has TRBV27 and TRBJ1-2; no clear D. CDR1 MNHEY and CDR2 SMNVEV come from the germline V gene (reference sequence). The CDR3 spans 16 residues. The V end was cut by 4 bases, the J end by 8 bases, with 23 bases between. The CDR3 nucleotides read TGTGCCAGCAGTTGGTCCATTCAAGAGATCCAGGCCGGCTACACCTTC. Its translation is CASSWSIQEIQAGYTF.

The V call is TRBV9, the J call TRBJ2-1, with 9 bases matching TRBD2. The germline V gene encodes CDR1 SGDLS and CDR2 YYNGEE. The CDR3 contains 15 residues. The ends lost 3 bases at V and 6 bases at J; junction bases unmatched: 7. CDR3 in amino acids: CASSALAGVVNEQFF. The CDR3 DNA reads TGTGCCAGCAGCGCTTTAGCGGGGGTGGTCAATGAGCAGTTCTTC.

The CDR3 reads CASRLNGGQETQYF. The CDR3 nucleotides are TGTGCCAGTAGGCTGAACGGGGGGCAAGAGACCCAGTACTTC. The rearrangement joins TRBV19 to TRBJ2-5; 7 bases agree with TRBD2. J lost 2 bases, V lost 6 bases, and 6 bases had no gene match. The CDR3 is 14 residues long. The germline V gene has CDR1 LNHDA and CDR2 SQIVND (reference sequence).

The rearrangement uses TRBV27 and TRBJ2-1, with TRBD2 matching over 8 bases. V was pared by 4 bases and J by 3 bases, with 8 bases of the junction left unmatched. Germline V gives CDR1 MNHEY, CDR2 SMNVEV (reference sequence). This CDR3 is built from 16 residues. As DNA, the CDR3 is TGTGCCAGCAGTTCCGCAGTAGCGGGGCTCTACAATGAGCAGTTCTTC. Residues: CASSSAVAGLYNEQFF.

This clone is medium-sized within its sample. Within the sample, other DNA sequences also encode this same CDR3. The chain is built from TRBV2 and TRBJ1-1; D gene uncertain. From germline, CDR1 is SNHLY and CDR2 FYNNEI. The CDR3 runs 11 residues. Trimming left V 1 base short and J 6 bases short, with 3 bases between. The CDR3 nucleotides are TGTGCCAGCAGTGAAGGGTCTGAAGCTTTCTTT. Translated: CASSEGSEAFF.

The V and J genes are TRBV29-1 and TRBJ1-1; D ambiguous. In germline, CDR1 is SQVTM, CDR2 ANQGSEA. The CDR3 is 13 residues long. V lost 7 bases and J lost 0, with 12 bases in between. The CDR3: CSAEGRMNTEAFF. The CDR3 nucleotides are TGCAGCGCCGAGGGCCGGATGAACACTGAAGCTTTCTTT.

V usage is TRBV7-2 and J usage is TRBJ2-7; D uncertain. The CDR3 sequence is 13 residues long. Germline CDR1 and CDR2: SGHTA and FQGNSA. The germline V and J ends were trimmed by 1 base and 5 bases, with 9 bases remaining between them. DNA of the CDR3: TGTGCCAGCAGCTTAGGGCCCAACAACGAGCAGTACTTC. It codes for CASSLGPNNEQYF.

V is TRBV6-5 and J is TRBJ2-5; D is possibly TRBD1 or TRBD2 (5 bases each). The CDR3 contains 15 residues. Trimming cost V 2 bases and J 5 bases, with 15 bases left between them. Germline CDR1 and CDR2: MNHEY and SVGAGI. The CDR3 region is CASSYLGGVGETQYF. For the CDR3, the DNA is TGTGCCAGCAGTTACCTTGGGGGAGTTGGGGAGACCCAGTACTTC.

V is TRBV27 and J is TRBJ1-2; weak D call: TRBD1 (6 bases). Germline V gene sequence: CDR1 MNHEY, CDR2 SMNVEV (reference sequence). The CDR3 extends over 15 amino acids. The V end was cut by 4 bases, the J end by 2 bases, with 14 bases between. In DNA form, the CDR3 reads TGTGCCAGCAGTTCGTTACAGGGCCCAAACTATGGCTACACCTTC. As protein: CASSSLQGPNYGYTF.

The chain combines TRBV28 with TRBJ2-1; the D call may be TRBD1 or TRBD2 (5 bases each). Germline lookup yields CDR1 MDHEN and CDR2 SYDVKM. CDR3 length equals 14 residues. The V end lost 5 bases, the J end lost 2 bases, and 10 bases lay between the germline ends. CDR3 bases: TGTGCCAGCAGTAGGTGGGGGACCTACAATGAGCAGTTCTTC. Its translation is CASSRWGTYNEQFF.

The chain links TRBV29-1 to TRBJ2-1; the match to TRBD2 covers 10 bases. V shed 3 bases, J shed 1 base, and the junction held 9 bases outside the gene matches. Germline loops: CDR1 SQVTM, CDR2 ANQGSEA. CDR3 length: 17 amino acids. The CDR3 bases are TGCAGCGTTGATACAGCGGGGGGGCCGGGATCCTACAATGAGCAGTTCTTC. Its protein product is CSVDTAGGPGSYNEQFF.

This sequence joins TRBV11-1 and TRBJ1-6; D gene unclear. This CDR3 is built from 14 residues. V lost 1 base to trimming and J lost 9 bases, with 10 bases between them. The germline CDR1 and CDR2 sequences are SGHAT and FQDESV (reference sequence). The DNA of the CDR3 is TGTGCCAGCAGCTTAGGAAGGACGGGTTCACCCCTCCACTTT. It is translated as CASSLGRTGSPLHF.

The chain combines TRBV21-1 with TRBJ2-1; the table assigns TRBD2, which was not confirmed against the DNA. TRBV21-1 has pseudogene status. This CDR3 contains 14 residues. CDR3 protein: CASSISGGDNEQFF. CDR3 sequence (DNA): TGTGCCAGCAGCATTAGCGGGGGGGACAATGAGCAGTTCTTC.

The chain employs TRBV4-1 and TRBJ2-2; D is possibly TRBD1 or TRBD2 (5 bases each). This CDR3 spans 16 amino acids. Germline CDR1 and CDR2: MGHRA and YSYEKL. V shed 2 bases and J shed 7 bases, with 17 bases lying between them. In nucleotides, the CDR3 is TGCGCCAGCAGCCAATTGCAGGGAAAGGACTTCGGGGAGCTGTTTTTT. Protein sequence: CASSQLQGKDFGELFF.

The chain joins TRBV6-4 to TRBJ2-3; D is tentatively TRBD1 or TRBD2 (5 bases each). V lost 3 bases and J lost 6, with 16 bases in between. This CDR3 region has 15 residues. Per the germline V gene, CDR1 is MRHNA and CDR2 is SNTAGT. The CDR3 loop is CASSEKGPPSDTQYF. In DNA, the CDR3 is TGTGCCAGCAGTGAGAAGGGACCCCCCTCCGATACGCAGTATTTT.

The chain uses TRBV5-1 and TRBJ1-1, with D possibly matching TRBD1 (5 bases). This CDR3 is 13 amino acids long. In germline, CDR1 is SGHRS, CDR2 YFSETQ. V shed 5 bases and J shed 6 bases, with 14 bases lying between them. CDR3 coding DNA: TGCGCCAGCAGTCTACAGGAGAGGGCTGAAGCTTTCTTT. Protein: CASSLQERAEAFF.

The rearrangement uses TRBV13 and TRBJ2-7; 7 positions match TRBD2. Germline V lookup: CDR1 PRHDT, CDR2 FYEKMQ (reference sequence). This CDR3 has 15 residues. V lost 1 base and J lost 1; bases outside the gene matches: 4. This chain's CDR3 is CASSLEGGESYEQYF. CDR3 nucleotides: TGTGCCAGCAGCTTAGAGGGAGGGGAATCCTACGAGCAGTACTTC.

This clone appeared once. The chain has TRBV18 and TRBJ2-3; possibly TRBD2 for D (6 bases). There are 17 residues in the CDR3. V lost 5 bases, J lost 2 bases, and 20 bases lay in between. Germline V gene sequence: CDR1 KGHSH, CDR2 LQKENI. The CDR3 loop is CASSSSTGGADTDTQYF. The CDR3 region has the DNA TGTGCCAGCTCATCCTCCACGGGCGGGGCGGACACAGATACGCAGTATTTT.

J is TRBJ2-1 and V is TRBV27, with TRBD2 matching over 9 bases. V was clipped by 2 bases and J by 3 bases; unmatched bases: 8. The CDR3 loop spans 17 amino acids. Germline V CDR1 and CDR2: MNHEY, SMNVEV (reference sequence). CDR3 sequence: CASSLLAPSGNYNEQFF. The CDR3 nucleotides read TGTGCCAGCAGTTTACTTGCGCCTAGCGGGAACTACAATGAGCAGTTCTTC.